This TCR beta chain is drawn from a study of CD8+CD57+ T cells in acquired aplastic anemia (dated by TCRdb to the late 2010s). In terms of the full investigation: Extracted DNA from sorted CD4+ and CD8+ cells averaged about 3 ug, ranging from 0.2 to 27.4 ug. CD8+CD57+ expansion was defined as a frequency above the mean frequency observed in healthy subjects. The study at large found these results: Roughly 30 CD8+ CDR3 sequences were shared between patients and controls but appeared highly expressed in patients and within their immunodominant clones. Between patients and healthy controls, no significant difference in CD8+ Simpson's diversity was found (P=0.060).

Expansion of CD8+CD57+ cells had been shown by flow cytometry in the patients chosen for sequencing. All patients had severe acquired aplastic anemia diagnosed by International Study of Aplastic Anemia and Agranulocytosis and Camitta criteria. Patients had received no therapy at the time of blood sampling. In this study, sorted CD4+ and CD8+ T cells from the blood of healthy subjects and of severe aplastic anemia patients had their TCR repertoires deep-sequenced. In the USA, patient enrollment took place under clinicaltrials.gov protocols 00001620, 01623167, 00001397, 00071045, 00081523 and 00961064. Ficoll-Paque density gradient centrifugation was used to isolate peripheral blood mononuclear cells. Before DNA extraction, CD4+ and CD8+ T cells were sorted by FACS or by magnetic beads. TCR beta VDJ combination and CDR3 sequence profiling used genomic DNA as the template. An Illumina HiSeq 2000 was used for TCR repertoire sequencing. The paper's processing steps were these. Repertoires were assessed using TRBV/TRBJ rearrangement plots, CDR3 size and DJ length profiles, and Simpson's diversity index. The most abundant DNA sequence in the deep sequencing data was taken as the immunodominant clone. CDR3 amino acid sequences were screened for sharing across subjects and compared with published repertoires and the VDJdb database. Through fastp at Q25 and MiXCR, TCRdb rebuilt clones from the public reads, retaining in-frame beta chains. Each CDR3 protein appears once, grouped with its most common genes and DNA. V and J calls and clone size were set by TCRdb, not the authors. This sample comprises roughly 180,000 distinct CDR3 sequences, 63% of them detected only once. The top ten clones comprise about 42% of the sample.

The germline ends are 16 bases apart after V is trimmed by 4 bases and J by 1 base. The CDR3 goes from the cysteine to the phenylalanine over 16 residues. The CDR3 DNA has 48 bases and is translated from base 1. This clonotype has ten or more counts. Its target antigen remains unknown. One base away there is no much larger clone; base qualities are not given. The receptor was isolated from a human donor with aplastic anemia. The specimen sequenced was sorted CD4+, CD8+, or CD8+CD57+ T cells (not recorded which) from PBMCs. The sequence joins TRBV12-3 or TRBV12-4 to TRBJ1-1; a tentative D match to TRBD1 spans 5 bases. The nucleotide sequence reads as follows: TGTGCCAGCAGTTCCCCAGGGCGTCGTAGGAACACTGAAGCTTTCTTT. Translated, it reads CASSSPGRRRNTEAFF.